These 26 T cell receptor beta chains were sequenced from one sample in a study of blood T cells in healthy people across ages. Using a J-beta primer mix together with a sample-barcoded 5' primer, a second PCR was run for roughly 6 to 12 cycles. TCRdb re-analysed the 5' RACE reads in MiXCR, keeping a single row per CDR3 protein. The data contain around 780,000 distinct CDR3 sequences, more than 50% of them singletons. Sequenced: blood. These receptor sequences come from a man in his forties in good health.

The chain is built from TRBV11-2 and TRBJ1-4; D might be TRBD1 (5 bases). V shed 7 bases and J shed 12 bases, with 21 bases lying between them. The CDR3 contains 14 residues. Germline values: CDR1 SGHAT, CDR2 FQNNGV. In DNA, the CDR3 is TGTGCCAGCACCCAAGGGCGGGGGAGCCGACAACTGTTTTTT. As protein: CASTQGRGSRQLFF.

This clonotype is a singleton in its sample. This chain joins TRBV5-4 and TRBJ2-3; D perhaps matches TRBD2 (6 bases). This CDR3 spans 15 amino acids. Germline CDR1 and CDR2: SGHNT and YYREEE (reference sequence). Trimming pared 0 bases from V and 2 bases from J, leaving 10 bases between. CDR3: CASSLDAGFTDTQYF. Written as DNA, the CDR3 is TGTGCCAGCAGCTTGGATGCGGGGTTCACAGATACGCAGTATTTT.

The chain recombines TRBV11-1 with TRBJ1-1; 7 bases fit TRBD1. CDR1 is SGHAT and CDR2 is FQDESV in the germline V gene (reference sequence). This CDR3 comprises 14 residues. J was trimmed by 7 bases and V by 5 bases; bases with no gene match: 10. DNA of the CDR3: TGTGCCAGCAGCGCTCCGGGACAGAGTGATGAAGCTTTCTTT. This translates into CASSAPGQSDEAFF.

The table lists this clonotype with a few counts. The rearrangement joins TRBV11-2 to TRBJ2-7; D may match TRBD1 or TRBD2 (5 bases each). V lost 0 bases and J 3 bases, leaving 18 bases between the germline ends. Germline V gives CDR1 SGHAT, CDR2 FQNNGV. This CDR3 has 17 residues. The CDR3 DNA reads as TGTGCCAGCAGCTTAGATGTCCGGGGCGGATTGAGCTACGAGCAGTACTTC. Translated, it gives CASSLDVRGGLSYEQYF.

This rearrangement joins TRBV6-4 to TRBJ2-1; 7 bases map to TRBD2. The V gene end was trimmed by 0 bases and the J gene end by 0 bases; junction bases not matched to a gene: 2. CDR1 and CDR2 (germline): MRHNA, SNTAGT. CDR3 size: 16 residues. The CDR3 nucleotides read TGTGCCAGCAGTGACTCGATAGCGGGCTCCTACAATGAGCAGTTCTTC. This codes for CASSDSIAGSYNEQFF.

The chain is built from TRBV5-1 and TRBJ2-4; D possibly corresponds to TRBD1 (6 bases). The CDR3 has 16 residues. In germline, CDR1 is SGHRS, CDR2 YFSETQ. Trimming took 5 bases from V and 6 from J, leaving 21 bases between them. The CDR3 is CASRKGAVGAINIQYF. CDR3 DNA sequence: TGCGCCAGCAGAAAAGGAGCGGTGGGGGCAATAAACATTCAGTACTTC. Full variable domain (remainder filled in from reference TRBV5-1 and TRBJ2-4): KAGVTQTPRYLIKTRGQQVTLSCSPISGHRSVSWYQQTPGQGLQFLFEYFSETQRNKGNFPGRFSGRQFSNSRSEMNVSTLELGDSALYLCASRKGAVGAINIQYFGAGTRLSVL.

J is TRBJ2-3 and V is TRBV20-1; D is unresolved. V was shortened by 6 bases and J by 0 bases, with 10 bases between the two germline ends. This CDR3 is built from 13 residues. Germline V gene lookup returns CDR1 DFQATT and CDR2 SNEGSKA (reference sequence). The CDR3 loop reads CSALELSTDTQYF. CDR3 sequence (DNA): TGCAGTGCCCTGGAGTTGAGCACAGATACGCAGTATTTT.

This clonotype showed up just a few times. The chain employs TRBV3-1 and TRBJ2-7; maybe TRBD1 (6 bases). Per germline, CDR1 LGHDT and CDR2 YNNKEL (reference sequence). V lost 7 bases and J 7 bases, leaving 17 bases between the germline ends. The CDR3 is 13 amino acids. The CDR3 region is CASKRGSAREQYF. CDR3 in DNA: TGTGCCAGCAAAAGGGGGAGCGCACGAGAGCAGTACTTC.

The chain recombines TRBV20-1 with TRBJ2-5; D is undetermined. Germline V gene sequence: CDR1 DFQATT, CDR2 SNEGSKA (reference sequence). V lost 5 bases and J lost 2, with 12 bases in between. The length of the CDR3 is 13 residues. The CDR3 spells CSAANLGQETQYF. CDR3 DNA sequence: TGCAGTGCTGCTAACTTGGGACAAGAGACCCAGTACTTC.

In this sample, this clonotype turned up a few times. The rearrangement uses TRBV7-3 and TRBJ2-6, with TRBD1 matching 8 bases. V lost 6 bases and J lost 0; bases outside the gene matches: 13. CDR1 is SGHTA and CDR2 is FQGTGA in the germline V gene. This CDR3 contains 19 residues. DNA of the CDR3: TGTGCCAGCAGAACTAAAGGGGACAGGTTGTACTCTGGGGCCAACGTCCTGACTTTC. Amino acid sequence: CASRTKGDRLYSGANVLTF.

J is TRBJ2-1 and V is TRBV12-3 or TRBV12-4, with 9 positions matching TRBD1. The V segment lost 6 bases and the J segment 6 bases; nucleotides outside the gene matches: 6. The CDR3 covers 14 residues. The CDR3: CASSQDRGGNEQFF. The CDR3 nucleotides are TGTGCCAGCAGCCAGGACAGGGGCGGCAATGAGCAGTTCTTC.

The CDR3, as DNA: TGTGCCAGCAGCTTTACTCTAGAGCAGTTCTTC. As protein: CASSFTLEQFF. The J gene is TRBJ2-1, the V gene TRBV7-8; no clear D. Between the trimmed V and J ends, which lost 3 bases and 10 bases, there was a span of 7 bases. This CDR3 is built from 11 residues. Germline V lookup: CDR1 SGHVS, CDR2 FQNEAQ.

The V gene is TRBV7-2, the J gene TRBJ2-4, with D maybe TRBD1 (5 bases). The J call may be faulty, since TRBJ2-7 better matches the DNA end. CDR3 size: 13 residues. The germline gives CDR1 SGHTA, CDR2 FQGNSA. The CDR3 DNA reads as TGTGCCAGCAGCTACCCGACAGAGTACGAGCAGTACTTC. It codes for CASSYPTEYEQYF.

The chain employs TRBV4-2 and TRBJ1-4, with D tentatively TRBD1 (5 bases). CDR3 size: 15 residues. CDR1 is LGHNA and CDR2 is YNFKEQ in the germline V gene. Trimming left V 1 base short and J 7 bases short, with 13 bases between. The CDR3 sequence is CASSQGSRQTEKLFF. CDR3 nucleotide sequence: TGTGCCAGCAGCCAAGGGAGCCGACAGACTGAAAAACTGTTTTTT.

V gene TRBV4-3 combines with J gene TRBJ2-1, with TRBD2 identical over 14 bases. Germline V CDR1 and CDR2: LGHNA, YSLEER. V shed 4 bases, J shed 8 bases, and the junction held 4 bases outside the gene matches. The CDR3 sequence is 15 residues long. CDR3 in DNA: TGCGCCAGCAGCCGACTAGCGGGAGGGCCCTATGAGCAGTTCTTC. Its protein product is CASSRLAGGPYEQFF.

This clonotype appeared a few times. The genes are TRBV20-1 and TRBJ2-3, with D maybe TRBD2 (6 bases). The V gene's germline CDR1 is DFQATT and CDR2 SNEGSKA (reference sequence). The V end was cut by 3 bases, the J end by 0 bases, with 13 bases between. This CDR3 is 15 amino acids long. CDR3 sequence reads: CSASRGISSTDTQYF. The CDR3 nucleotides read TGCAGTGCTAGCCGCGGGATCTCTAGCACAGATACGCAGTATTTT.

The chain recombines TRBV4-3 with TRBJ1-2; 9 nucleotides match TRBD1. V lost 1 base and J lost 8; bases outside the gene matches: 14. Germline lookup yields CDR1 LGHNA and CDR2 YSLEER. CDR3 length: 17 residues. The CDR3 region has the DNA TGCGCCAGCAGCCAAGGGGGGCCGGGACAGGGTACGGGCGGCTACACCTTC. It encodes CASSQGGPGQGTGGYTF.

The chain recombines TRBV28 with TRBJ2-5; possibly TRBD1 for D (7 bases). V dropped 3 bases and J dropped 5 bases, with 13 bases sitting between them. The CDR3 consists of 14 residues. Germline V CDR1 and CDR2: MDHEN, SYDVKM. This chain's CDR3 is CASSFDQGGETQYF. The DNA for the CDR3 is TGTGCCAGCAGTTTCGATCAGGGGGGTGAGACCCAGTACTTC.

This chain links TRBV28 with TRBJ2-3; 10 bases line up with TRBD2. Trimming at V came to 4 bases and at J to 6 bases, leaving 4 bases not matched to a gene. The germline V gene has CDR1 MDHEN and CDR2 SYDVKM. This CDR3 contains 14 residues. The CDR3 nucleotides are TGTGCCAGCAGTTCCCCTAGCGGGAGTGATACGCAGTATTTT. Residues: CASSSPSGSDTQYF.

This clonotype was counted only a few times. The rearrangement links TRBV5-1 to TRBJ2-7; TRBD2 might be the D (5 bases). Germline values: CDR1 SGHRS, CDR2 YFSETQ. Trimming pared 0 bases from V and 3 bases from J, leaving 10 bases between. This CDR3 has 14 residues. Written as DNA, the CDR3 is TGCGCCAGCAGCTTGGGAGGGATGAGCTACGAGCAGTACTTC. Its translation is CASSLGGMSYEQYF.

This chain joins TRBV10-3 and TRBJ2-3; 13 bases are a match to TRBD2. Germline V gene lookup returns CDR1 ENHRY and CDR2 SYGVKD. The CDR3 extends over 16 amino acids. After removal of 8 bases from V and 2 bases from J, the junction contained 7 bases not matched to a gene. The CDR3 here is CAIGELAGGNTDTQYF. The CDR3 nucleotides read TGTGCCATCGGCGAACTAGCGGGGGGGAACACAGATACGCAGTATTTT.

This chain joins TRBV4-3 and TRBJ2-1; D may match TRBD1 or TRBD2 (5 bases each). Trimming removed 0 bases from V and 12 bases from J, with 18 bases in between. This CDR3 is built from 15 residues. Germline V gene lookup returns CDR1 LGHNA and CDR2 YSLEER. The CDR3 loop is CASSQDRVHGGRQFF. The CDR3 DNA is TGCGCCAGCAGCCAAGATCGGGTTCATGGGGGAAGGCAGTTCTTC.

The chain joins TRBV4-1 to TRBJ2-3; 8 positions agree with TRBD1. This CDR3 is built from 15 residues. V was pared by 3 bases and J by 0 bases, with 2 bases of the junction left unmatched. Germline CDR1 and CDR2: MGHRA and YSYEKL. CDR3 sequence: CASSQTGVSTDTQYF. The CDR3 DNA reads as TGCGCCAGCAGCCAGACAGGGGTGAGCACAGATACGCAGTATTTT.

A few counts support this clonotype. The CDR3 coding sequence is TGTGCCAGCAGCTTAGGGGTTTCAGATTCACCCCTCCACTTT. Amino acid sequence: CASSLGVSDSPLHF. This sequence joins TRBV7-2 and TRBJ1-6; D gene ambiguous. The V end lost 1 base, the J end lost 8 bases, and 9 bases lay between the germline ends. Germline-derived CDR1 and CDR2 are SGHTA and FQGNSA. The length of the CDR3 is 14 residues.

The table lists this clonotype with a few counts. The chain joins TRBV12-3 or TRBV12-4 to TRBJ2-6; unclear D gene. The CDR3 covers 14 residues. V lost 6 bases, J lost 4 bases, and 10 bases lay in between. CDR3 sequence reads: CASSPSLGANVLTF. CDR3 DNA: TGTGCCAGCAGCCCGAGTTTGGGGGCCAACGTCCTGACTTTC.

The chain links TRBV7-9 to TRBJ2-1; D call uncertain. V was cut by 2 bases and J by 6 bases, with 5 bases left in between. The germline CDR1 and CDR2 sequences are SEHNR and FQNEAQ (reference sequence). The CDR3 totals 12 residues. The CDR3 is CASSLRTNEQFF. CDR3 nucleotide sequence: TGTGCCAGCAGCTTAAGGACCAATGAGCAGTTCTTC.